This TCR beta chain was observed in a study of T cells in Graves' hyperthyroidism and ophthalmopathy. General observations from the study: In the blood, most expanded thyroid clonotypes above 0.001 appeared as well.

Pregnant or lactating patients were excluded, as were those with uncontrolled infection or other autoimmune disease. The CDR3 extends over 14 amino acids. Germline V gene sequence: CDR1 SQVTM, CDR2 ANQGSEA. Trimming removed 7 bases at V and 5 bases at J, with 17 bases between. TCR beta CDR3 region amplification was performed from RNA transcripts. When the TCR CDR3 underwent first-round RT-PCR, the HTBI primer set was used. TCRdb reprocessed the multiplex PCR reads with MiXCR, giving one entry per CDR3 protein. The data contain roughly 560,000 distinct CDR3 sequences, about 15% of them singletons. Remarks on this clonotype: Its antigen is as yet unknown.

Sequenced input: blood. This TCR was recovered from a woman aged 40 to 50 with Graves' ophthalmopathy. This chain links TRBV29-1 with TRBJ2-2, with D possibly TRBD1 on 6 matching bases. CDR3 sequence reads: CSALTGRGTGELFF. The DNA of the CDR3 is TGCAGCGCTCTGACAGGACGTGGGACCGGGGAGCTGTTTTTT.